One sample yielded the 13 T cell receptor beta chains listed below, sequenced in a study of beta chain features in type 1 diabetes. The isolated RNA, all of it, was reverse transcribed, so expressed TCRB transcripts were what got sequenced. Using immunoSEQ multiplex PCR, the repertoire was profiled, and TCRdb retains in-frame clones only, with some absent. The table includes fewer than 500,000 clones, approximately 15% detected once. The specimen sequenced was naive CD4+ T cells from blood. These TCRs come from a man aged 25-45 years in good health.

This chain uses TRBV25-1 with TRBJ2-3, with D unresolved. CDR1 and CDR2 from the germline V gene are MGHDK and SYGVNS. This CDR3 comprises 16 residues. The V gene lost 4 bases and the J gene lost 1 base, with 15 bases spanning the gap. CDR3 region: CASSASGPRGTDTQYF. CDR3 DNA sequence: TGTGCCAGCAGTGCCTCGGGCCCCCGGGGCACAGATACGCAGTATTTT.

This clone occurred many times. The chain uses TRBV29-1 and TRBJ1-1; the D gene is possibly TRBD1 (5 bases). CDR1 is SQVTM and CDR2 is ANQGSEA in the germline V gene. This CDR3 has 11 residues. V gave up 3 bases and J gave up 3 bases, with 5 bases separating them. The CDR3 spells CSVDRDTEAFF. CDR3 sequence (DNA): TGCAGCGTTGACAGGGACACTGAAGCTTTCTTT.

This clone was counted only a few times. J is TRBJ2-2 and V is TRBV7-3; 8 bases fit TRBD2. The CDR3 covers 15 residues. V was pared by 5 bases and J by 0 bases, with 2 bases of the junction left unmatched. CDR1 and CDR2 (germline): SGHTA, FQGTGA. CDR3 DNA sequence: TGTGCCAGCAGCCGGGGACTAGCGAACACCGGGGAGCTGTTTTTT. Translated, it gives CASSRGLANTGELFF.

As regards this clone: The sample holds other DNA sequences that translate to the same CDR3. The chain uses TRBV9 and TRBJ2-3; 7 nucleotides align to TRBD2. The CDR3 sequence is 15 residues long. Trimming at V came to 0 bases and at J to 3 bases, leaving 4 bases not matched to a gene. Germline lookup yields CDR1 SGDLS and CDR2 YYNGEE. The chain's CDR3 is CASSVVASGTDTQYF. Written as DNA, the CDR3 is TGTGCCAGCAGCGTAGTGGCTAGCGGAACAGATACGCAGTATTTT.

V gene TRBV29-1 combines with J gene TRBJ1-2; no reliable D call. The CDR3 is 12 amino acids. The germline V gene encodes CDR1 SQVTM and CDR2 ANQGSEA. Trimming removed 3 bases at V and 4 bases at J, with 9 bases between. CDR3 nucleotide sequence: TGCAGCGTTGAGGAAACAGCCTATGGCTACACCTTC. Encoded protein: CSVEETAYGYTF.

This chain links TRBV9 with TRBJ2-6; no clear D gene. The CDR3 covers 15 residues. V shed 0 bases and J shed 2 bases, with 6 bases lying between them. The germline V gene has CDR1 SGDLS and CDR2 YYNGEE. The CDR3 is CASSVGGTGANVLTF. The CDR3 DNA reads TGTGCCAGCAGCGTAGGAGGTACTGGGGCCAACGTCCTGACTTTC.

CDR3 amino acids: CASSPGQAFNQPQHF. For the CDR3, the DNA is TGTGCCAGCAGTCCGGGACAGGCCTTCAATCAGCCCCAGCATTTT. V gene TRBV6-5 combines with J gene TRBJ1-5, with 8 bases aligning to TRBD1. Germline V gene data show CDR1 as MNHEY and CDR2 as SVGAGI. The length of the CDR3 is 15 residues. Germline trimming cut 5 bases from V and 3 bases from J; bases unmatched to any gene: 6.

This clone was seen a few times. The gene calls are TRBV7-9 and TRBJ2-5; TRBD2 aligns across 7 bases. This CDR3 region has 17 residues. The ends lost 5 bases at V and 1 base at J; junction bases unmatched: 13. Germline V CDR1 and CDR2: SEHNR, FQNEAQ (reference sequence). The DNA of the CDR3 is TGTGCCAGCAGCAGACCCAGCGGGGCTCCGACCCAAGAGACCCAGTACTTC. Protein product: CASSRPSGAPTQETQYF.

CDR3: CASSSGSYEQYV. The CDR3 bases are TGTGCCAGCTCATCTGGTTCCTACGAGCAGTACGTC. The V call is TRBV18, the J call TRBJ2-7; D call uncertain. V was shortened by 5 bases and J by 1 base, with 6 bases between the two germline ends. Looked up from germline, CDR1 is KGHSH and CDR2 is LQKENI. The CDR3 runs to 12 residues.

This clone was observed a few times. The V and J genes are TRBV10-3 and TRBJ2-5; no definite D call. The length of the CDR3 is 13 residues. The V gene lost 4 bases and the J gene lost 3 bases, with 9 bases spanning the gap. CDR1 and CDR2 from the germline V gene are ENHRY and SYGVKD. Here the CDR3 reads CAISVKWEETQYF. DNA for the CDR3: TGTGCCATCAGTGTGAAGTGGGAAGAGACCCAGTACTTC.

The V gene is TRBV4-1, the J gene TRBJ1-1; D is ambiguous. CDR1 is MGHRA, CDR2 YSYEKL, per germline. The V end was cut by 5 bases, the J end by 1 base, with 11 bases between. The CDR3 contains 14 residues. In DNA form, the CDR3 reads TGCGCCAGCAGCAAGAGGACGGAGAACACTGAAGCTTTCTTT. It yields the protein CASSKRTENTEAFF.

This clone was picked up a small number of times. The chain combines TRBV7-9 with TRBJ2-2; D perhaps matches TRBD1 (6 bases). Trimming took 6 bases from V and 0 from J, leaving 14 bases between them. The CDR3 has 16 amino acids. Germline CDR1 reads SEHNR; CDR2 reads FQNEAQ (reference sequence). The chain's CDR3 is CASRATGQTNTGELFF. In nucleotides, the CDR3 is TGTGCCAGCAGGGCCACGGGACAAACGAACACCGGGGAGCTGTTTTTT.

V is TRBV7-2 and J is TRBJ2-1; a possible D gene is TRBD2 (6 bases). V was pared by 2 bases and J by 10 bases, with 9 bases between. This CDR3 comprises 12 residues. CDR1 is SGHTA, CDR2 FQGNSA, per germline. The CDR3 DNA follows: TGTGCCAGCAGCTTACCCCGGGGGGAGCAGTTCTTC. Translating it yields CASSLPRGEQFF.